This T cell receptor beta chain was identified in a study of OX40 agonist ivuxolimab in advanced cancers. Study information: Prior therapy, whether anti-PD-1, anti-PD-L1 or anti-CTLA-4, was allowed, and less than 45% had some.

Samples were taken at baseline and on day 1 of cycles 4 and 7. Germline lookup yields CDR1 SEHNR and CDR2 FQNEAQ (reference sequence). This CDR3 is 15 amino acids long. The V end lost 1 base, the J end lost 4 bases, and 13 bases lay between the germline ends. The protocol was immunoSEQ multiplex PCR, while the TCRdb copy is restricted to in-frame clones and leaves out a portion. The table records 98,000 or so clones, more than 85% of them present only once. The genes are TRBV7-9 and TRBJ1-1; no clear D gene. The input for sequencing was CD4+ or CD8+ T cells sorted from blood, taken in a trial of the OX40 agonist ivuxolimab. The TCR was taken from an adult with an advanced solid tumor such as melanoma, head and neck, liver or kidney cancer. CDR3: CASSLERSGRTEAFF. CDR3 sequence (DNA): TGTGCCAGCAGCTTAGAGAGGTCCGGGCGCACTGAAGCTTTCTTT.